This T cell receptor (beta chain) was sequenced for a study of blood T cell repertoires in COVID-19. Across the whole study: Acute and convalescent COVID-19 specimens originated in the United States, Italy and Spain. In each case, the material was cDNA or gDNA derived from T cells, B-cell-depleted T cells, or PBMCs.

Original processing notes: Using reference gene primer amplification, nucleated cell counts were estimated. Data came from immunoSEQ multiplex PCR; TCRdb stores just in-frame clones and leaves some out. V, J and clone size are taken as reported in that table, and D and trimming were inferred from the DNA itself. The top ten clones hold approximately 3% of a sample with under 150,000 clones, approximately 90% of them seen once. The germline CDR1 and CDR2 sequences are MNHEY and SVGAGI. The germline V and J ends were trimmed by 6 bases and 10 bases, with 13 bases remaining between them. The CDR3 consists of 13 residues.

The chain uses TRBV6-5 and TRBJ1-6; no reliable D call. This TCR came from a woman in her sixties with active COVID-19. The specimen was peripheral blood. The CDR3 protein is CASRITASSPLHF. The CDR3 DNA is TGTGCCAGCAGGATAACAGCTAGCTCACCCCTCCACTTT.